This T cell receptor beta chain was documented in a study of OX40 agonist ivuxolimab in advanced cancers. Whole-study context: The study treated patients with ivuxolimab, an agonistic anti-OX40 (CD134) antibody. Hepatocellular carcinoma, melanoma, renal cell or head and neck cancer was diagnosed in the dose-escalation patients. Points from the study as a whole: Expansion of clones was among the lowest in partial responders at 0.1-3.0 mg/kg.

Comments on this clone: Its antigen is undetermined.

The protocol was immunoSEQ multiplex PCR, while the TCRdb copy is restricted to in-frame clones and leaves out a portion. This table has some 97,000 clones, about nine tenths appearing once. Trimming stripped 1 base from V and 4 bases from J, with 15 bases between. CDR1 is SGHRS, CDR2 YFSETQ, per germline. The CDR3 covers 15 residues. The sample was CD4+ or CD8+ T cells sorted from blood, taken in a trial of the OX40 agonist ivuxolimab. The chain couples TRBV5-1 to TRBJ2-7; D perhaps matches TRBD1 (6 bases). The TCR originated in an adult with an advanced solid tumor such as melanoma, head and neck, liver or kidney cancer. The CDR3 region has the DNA TGCGCCAGCAGCTTGAGGCAGGGGACGAATTACGAGCAGTACTTC. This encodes CASSLRQGTNYEQYF.